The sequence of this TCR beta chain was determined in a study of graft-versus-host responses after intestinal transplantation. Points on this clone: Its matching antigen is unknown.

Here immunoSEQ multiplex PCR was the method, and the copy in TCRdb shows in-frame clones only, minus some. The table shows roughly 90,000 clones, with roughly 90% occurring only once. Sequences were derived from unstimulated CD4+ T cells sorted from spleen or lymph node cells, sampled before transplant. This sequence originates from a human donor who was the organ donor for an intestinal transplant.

CDR3 residues: CASSLVAQGLGGELFF. The CDR3 DNA is TGCGCCAGCAGCTTGGTTGCGCAGGGATTAGGCGGGGAGCTGTTTTTT. The chain couples TRBV5-1 to TRBJ2-2; TRBD1 might be the D (5 bases). V lost 0 bases and J lost 7, with 16 bases in between. Germline loops: CDR1 SGHRS, CDR2 YFSETQ. This CDR3 has 16 amino acids.